Presented here are 11 T cell receptor beta chains from one specimen sequenced in a study of blood T cell repertoires in COVID-19. Profiling relied on immunoSEQ multiplex PCR, and the TCRdb table lists in-frame clones only, not all of them. Of around 52,000 clones listed, 83% were seen once; the top ten hold around 4.9%. The sequenced sample was peripheral blood. The receptors come from a human donor in a cohort sampled during active COVID-19.

This chain links TRBV30 with TRBJ1-1, with D maybe TRBD1 (6 bases). The CDR3 covers 13 residues. CDR1 and CDR2 (germline): GTSNPN, SVGIG (reference sequence). Trimming removed 3 bases from V and 3 bases from J, with 11 bases in between. The chain's CDR3 is CAWRRHRDTEAFF. CDR3 DNA sequence: TGTGCCTGGAGGCGACACAGGGACACTGAAGCTTTCTTT.

This chain uses TRBV7-2 with TRBJ2-7; tentative D call: TRBD2 (6 bases). V lost 6 bases and J lost 0, with 9 bases in between. Germline V CDR1 and CDR2: SGHTA, FQGNSA. The CDR3 loop spans 13 amino acids. This chain's CDR3 is CASRGTFSYEQYF. DNA of the CDR3: TGTGCCAGCAGGGGGACTTTCTCCTACGAGCAGTACTTC. The full variable domain, in which reference TRBV7-2 and TRBJ2-7 provide the parts outside the CDR3, is GAGVSQSPSNKVTEKGKDVELRCDPISGHTALYWYRQSLGQGLEFLIYFQGNSAPDKSGLPSDRFSAERTGGSVSTLTIQRTQQEDSAVYLCASRGTFSYEQYFGPGTRLTVT.

The V call is TRBV6-5, the J call TRBJ1-3; 9 nucleotides agree with TRBD1. The ends lost 7 bases at V and 9 bases at J; junction bases unmatched: 10. Looked up from germline, CDR1 is MNHEY and CDR2 is SVGAGI. The CDR3 is 14 residues long. The CDR3 DNA is TGTGCCAGCAAACCGGGACAGGGACGTAGCACCATATATTTT. Protein product: CASKPGQGRSTIYF.

This chain connects TRBV7-8 to TRBJ1-2; weak D call: TRBD1 (5 bases). Trimming stripped 2 bases from V and 7 bases from J, with 14 bases between. Germline lookup yields CDR1 SGHVS and CDR2 FQNEAQ. This CDR3 spans 14 amino acids. The CDR3: CASSLLGLQGGYTF. Here the CDR3 DNA reads TGTGCCAGCAGCTTATTGGGTTTGCAGGGTGGCTACACCTTC.

The gene calls are TRBV21-1 and TRBJ1-5; TRBD1 was called by the table and not checked on the DNA. TRBV21-1 is tagged as a pseudogene. There are 20 residues in the CDR3. This chain's CDR3 is CASSQAPEDRGPQGNQPQHF. CDR3 nucleotides: TGTGCCAGCAGCCAGGCCCCGGAGGACAGGGGGCCCCAAGGCAATCAGCCCCAGCATTTT.

The CDR3 reads CASSQDRLAGIMNNEQFF. The CDR3 coding sequence is TGTGCCAGCAGCCAAGATAGACTAGCGGGCATAATGAACAATGAGCAGTTCTTC. The chain employs TRBV3-1 (or the pseudogene TRBV3-2) and TRBJ2-1, with TRBD2 identical over 10 bases. CDR3 length: 18 amino acids. Germline loops: CDR1 LGHDT, CDR2 YNNKEL (reference sequence). Trimming at V came to 0 bases and at J to 5 bases, leaving 10 bases not matched to a gene.

V usage is TRBV2 and J usage is TRBJ1-1, with D possibly being TRBD1 (6 bases). The germline V gene has CDR1 SNHLY and CDR2 FYNNEI. This CDR3 has 15 residues. With 6 bases removed from V and 2 bases from J, the gap between germline ends came to 16 bases. The CDR3 DNA follows: TGTGCCAGCAGGGAACATACAGGGCTTAACACTGAAGCTTTCTTT. Protein: CASREHTGLNTEAFF. Full variable domain (outside the CDR3, taken from reference TRBV2 and TRBJ1-1): EPEVTQTPSHQVTQMGQEVILRCVPISNHLYFYWYRQILGQKVEFLVSFYNNEISEKSEIFDDQFSVERPDGSNFTLKIRSTKLEDSAMYFCASREHTGLNTEAFFGQGTRLTVV.

This chain links TRBV11-3 with TRBJ1-4, with a weak D call TRBD1 (5 bases). CDR3 size: 19 residues. Germline V CDR1 and CDR2: SGHNT, YENEEA. The V gene lost 2 bases and the J gene lost 0 bases, with 19 bases spanning the gap. DNA of the CDR3: TGTGCCAGCAGCTTACCGCTCGGCCCCGACAGACCAACTAATGAAAAACTGTTTTTT. Translating gives CASSLPLGPDRPTNEKLFF.

This chain connects TRBV10-3 to TRBJ1-3; D gene ambiguous. In germline, CDR1 is ENHRY, CDR2 SYGVKD. V dropped 0 bases and J dropped 2 bases, with 11 bases sitting between them. The CDR3 is 16 residues long. CDR3 sequence reads: CAISESTLRAGNTIYF. Here the CDR3 DNA reads TGTGCCATCAGTGAGTCGACTCTGAGGGCTGGAAACACCATATATTTT.

This clone was seen once. The V call is TRBV9, the J call TRBJ2-5; TRBD1 matches at 11 bases. The CDR3 covers 15 residues. Trimming at V came to 4 bases and at J to 5 bases, leaving 7 bases not matched to a gene. CDR1 and CDR2 from the germline V gene are SGDLS and YYNGEE. The CDR3 protein is CASSTRTGGGETQYF. In DNA, the CDR3 is TGTGCCAGCAGCACCCGGACAGGGGGCGGGGAGACCCAGTACTTC.

This chain joins TRBV6-2 or TRBV6-3 and TRBJ1-1; D is possibly TRBD1 (6 bases). Trimming left V 2 bases short and J 0 bases short, with 16 bases between. The CDR3 is 17 residues long. Germline CDR1 reads MNHEY; CDR2 reads SVGEGT. The DNA of the CDR3 is TGTGCCAGCAGTTACACAGTCATGGACAGCCTGAACACTGAAGCTTTCTTT. Amino acids: CASSYTVMDSLNTEAFF.